These 2 T cell receptor beta chains originate from one sample sequenced in a study of cytomegalovirus exposure and HLA in healthy donors. The PCR contained 60 Vbeta and 13 Jbeta primers. Libraries were prepared by immunoSEQ multiplex PCR; TCRdb keeps only in-frame clonotypes and omits some of them. The sample shows some 200,000 clones, and approximately 6.5% sits with its ten largest clones. The sample comprised PBMCs. These receptors originate from a man aged 30 to 39 in good health and CMV-seronegative.

V is TRBV19 and J is TRBJ2-1, with D perhaps TRBD1 (6 bases). The germline CDR1 and CDR2 sequences are LNHDA and SQIVND (reference sequence). The CDR3 sequence is 15 residues long. Trimming removed 4 bases from V and 2 bases from J, with 12 bases in between. Written as DNA, the CDR3 is TGTGCCAGTAGTAAGCAGGGGTATACCTACAATGAGCAGTTCTTC. Amino acids: CASSKQGYTYNEQFF. Filled out from reference TRBV19 and TRBJ2-1, the complete variable domain reads DGGITQSPKYLFRKEGQNVTLSCEQNLNHDAMYWYRQDPGQGLRLIYYSQIVNDFQKGDIAEGYSVSREKKESFPLTVTSAQKNPTAFYLCASSKQGYTYNEQFFGPGTRLTVL.

The V gene is TRBV6-5, the J gene TRBJ1-5; possibly TRBD1 for D (5 bases). V was shortened by 6 bases and J by 6 bases, with 15 bases between the two germline ends. The CDR3 length is 14 residues. Per germline, CDR1 MNHEY and CDR2 SVGAGI. CDR3 nucleotides: TGTGCCAGCAGGCAGGGCAGGGTCGGTCAGCCCCAGCATTTT. This sequence encodes CASRQGRVGQPQHF.